This T cell receptor (beta chain) was found in a study of cytomegalovirus exposure and HLA in healthy donors. 13 Jbeta primers and 60 Vbeta primers were used for the PCR. The assay was immunoSEQ multiplex PCR, and TCRdb's table has in-frame clones only and misses some. Counted here are 95,000 to 150,000 clones, around 70% occurring once; the ten biggest clones make up around 4.2%. CDR3 length: 18 amino acids. Germline V gene lookup returns CDR1 LNHDA and CDR2 SQIVND (reference sequence). V shed 0 bases, J shed 2 bases, and the junction held 6 bases outside the gene matches. The specimen sequenced was PBMCs. The chain links TRBV19 to TRBJ2-7; 14 bases align to TRBD2. This receptor was obtained from a woman between 35 and 50 years old in good health and CMV-seronegative. CDR3 sequence: CASSIDAPGLAGAYEQYF. The CDR3 DNA sequence: TGTGCCAGTAGTATAGATGCTCCGGGACTAGCGGGAGCCTACGAGCAGTACTTC.